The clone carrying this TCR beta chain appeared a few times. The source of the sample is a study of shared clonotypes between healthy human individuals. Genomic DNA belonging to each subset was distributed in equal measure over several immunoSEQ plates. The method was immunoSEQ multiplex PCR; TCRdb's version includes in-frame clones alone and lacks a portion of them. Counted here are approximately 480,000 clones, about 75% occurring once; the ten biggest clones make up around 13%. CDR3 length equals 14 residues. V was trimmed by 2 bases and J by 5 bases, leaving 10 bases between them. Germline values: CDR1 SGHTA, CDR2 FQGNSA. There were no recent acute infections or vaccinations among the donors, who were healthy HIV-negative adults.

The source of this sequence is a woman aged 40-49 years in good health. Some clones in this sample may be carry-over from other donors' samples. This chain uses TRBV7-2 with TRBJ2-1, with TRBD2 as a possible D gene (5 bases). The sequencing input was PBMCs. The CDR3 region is CASSLRGSHNEQFF. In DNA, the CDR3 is TGTGCCAGCAGCTTACGAGGGTCCCACAATGAGCAGTTCTTC.